This T cell receptor (beta chain) was documented in a study of cytomegalovirus exposure and HLA in healthy donors. Whole-study results and caveats: In vitro data verified three CMV-associated chains as specific for CMV antigens.

It was with 60 Vbeta and 13 Jbeta primers that the PCR ran. Sequenced by immunoSEQ multiplex PCR; TCRdb stores in-frame clones only, minus some. The sample has about 240,000 clones; 78% are singletons. About this clone: As yet, its antigen is unknown.

V trimming: 3 bases; J trimming: 0 bases; junction bases outside the gene matches: 13. CDR1 and CDR2 (germline): SGDLS, YYNGEE. CDR3 size: 19 residues. The chain uses TRBV9 and TRBJ2-3; 10 nucleotides line up with TRBD1. The sample taken for sequencing was PBMCs. This sequence was found in a boy younger than 18 in good health and CMV-seronegative. The CDR3 region is CASSASGQGRASSTDTQYF. The CDR3 DNA is TGTGCCAGCAGCGCATCGGGACAGGGGAGGGCTAGTAGCACAGATACGCAGTATTTT.